A single sample gave rise to the 7 T cell receptor beta chains below, sequenced in a study of blood T cell repertoires in COVID-19. Assay used: immunoSEQ multiplex PCR; TCRdb lists only in-frame clones, some missing. The sample has roughly 300,000 clones, about 89% seen once. The source material was peripheral blood. These receptors all stem from a man aged 18-30 years who had recovered from COVID-19.

The chain employs TRBV15 and TRBJ2-3; 10 positions match TRBD2. Per the germline V gene, CDR1 is LNHNV and CDR2 is YYDKDF (reference sequence). The junction had 16 bases not matched to a gene; V was cut back by 0 bases and J by 7 bases. This CDR3 has 19 residues. The CDR3 nucleotides read TGTGCCACCAGCAGAGATAGGGTAGCGGGAGGCCGCTTTCTAAATACGCAGTATTTT. It encodes CATSRDRVAGGRFLNTQYF.

This clone is a singleton in its sample. The rearrangement uses TRBV30 and TRBJ2-1, with D perhaps matching TRBD2 (6 bases). CDR3 length: 14 residues. Germline V CDR1 and CDR2: GTSNPN, SVGIG (reference sequence). Trimming took 5 bases from V and 4 from J, leaving 15 bases between them. This chain's CDR3 is CAWPGTRRYNEQFF. In DNA form, the CDR3 reads TGTGCCTGGCCCGGGACTCGCCGATACAATGAGCAGTTCTTC.

The J gene is TRBJ2-2, the V gene TRBV6-2 or TRBV6-3; 7 nucleotides line up with TRBD2. V lost 5 bases to trimming and J lost 1 base; unmatched junction nucleotides: 10. Germline V gene sequence: CDR1 MNHEY, CDR2 SVGEGT. The CDR3 runs to 17 residues. CDR3 DNA: TGTGCCAGCAGTGGCTTCGGGGGGTCGAAGAACACCGGGGAGCTGTTTTTT. Translation gives CASSGFGGSKNTGELFF.

The chain links TRBV6-1 to TRBJ1-2; 7 bases agree with TRBD1. Per germline, CDR1 MNHNS and CDR2 SASEGT. The CDR3 extends over 16 amino acids. V shed 4 bases, J shed 4 bases, and the junction held 12 bases outside the gene matches. The CDR3 region is CASSVLRDSFFYGYTF. CDR3 DNA sequence: TGTGCCAGCAGTGTCCTCCGGGACAGCTTCTTCTATGGCTACACCTTC.

CDR3 coding DNA: TGCGCCAGCAGGGACGGACAGCGCATGAACACTGAAGCTTTCTTT. This codes for CASRDGQRMNTEAFF. The genes are TRBV5-1 and TRBJ1-1; tentatively, D is TRBD1 (6 bases). Germline assignment: CDR1 SGHRS and CDR2 YFSETQ. Trimming left V 5 bases short and J 0 bases short, with 14 bases between. The CDR3 totals 15 residues.

The V gene is TRBV10-1, the J gene TRBJ2-2, with 12 bases fitting TRBD2. This CDR3 contains 20 residues. From germline, CDR1 is WNHNN and CDR2 SYGVQD (reference sequence). Trimming cost V 3 bases and J 5 bases; bases outside gene matches: 16. CDR3 sequence (DNA): TGCGCCAGCAGTGAATACGGACTAGCGGGGAGACATTCGGGGACCGGGGAGCTGTTTTTT. This translates into CASSEYGLAGRHSGTGELFF.

The J gene is TRBJ2-7, the V gene TRBV7-8, with 9 positions matching TRBD1. This CDR3 is built from 15 residues. J was trimmed by 4 bases and V by 5 bases; bases with no gene match: 9. The germline V gene has CDR1 SGHVS and CDR2 FQNEAQ. In nucleotides, the CDR3 is TGTGCCAGCAGCCTTATGGGACAGGGCGTTTACGAGCAGTACTTC. Translating it yields CASSLMGQGVYEQYF.